This entry concerns a single T cell receptor (beta chain). Its specificity is not known. The sample belongs to a study of regulatory T cells in long-lasting Graves disease. Arm-PCR of CDR3 regions and iRepertoire HTBI primers were used to build TCR beta libraries. As processed by the authors: Gene usage covered 62 TRBV and about 15 TRBJ segments. A single record per CDR3 protein comes from TCRdb applying MiXCR to the multiplex PCR reads. It is TCRdb's table, rather than the study itself, that gives the V and J calls and clone size. Here the sample spans 400,000 to 500,000 distinct CDR3 sequences, roughly a fifth being singletons. Time point here: persistent/refractory GD, antithyroid drugs over 5 years with positive TRAb. PBMC RNA was the source of the TCR library. Findings and limits, study-wide: Graves' patients with persistent disease showed TCR diversity lower than patients newly diagnosed. New patients shared approximately 930 public clonotypes, fewer than the approximately 2,500 shared by persistent patients.

Here the sequenced sample was peripheral blood mononuclear cells (PBMCs), taken when the disease was refractory, from a patient treated with antithyroid drugs. The receptor was derived from a female donor with Graves disease.

CDR3: CASSPGIVGQYF. CDR3 DNA sequence: TGTGCCAGCAGCCCGGGGATAGTTGGCCAGTACTTC. The chain uses TRBV7-9 and TRBJ2-5, with D maybe TRBD2 (5 bases). Germline values: CDR1 SEHNR, CDR2 FQNEAQ (reference sequence). CDR3 length equals 12 residues. V was shortened by 5 bases and J by 10 bases, with 14 bases between the two germline ends. The whole variable domain, remainder taken from reference TRBV7-9 and TRBJ2-5, is DTGVSQNPRHKITKRGQNVTFRCDPISEHNRLYWYRQTLGQGPEFLTYFQNEAQLEKSRLLSDRFSAERPKGSFSTLEIQRTEQGDSAMYLCASSPGIVGQYFGPGTRLLVL.